In its sample, the clone carrying this T cell receptor beta chain was seen many times. Its antigen is not identified. Time point specified: patch test 2, 6 weeks after DPC sensitization. The treatment here: therapeutic diphenylcyclopropenone sensitization with weekly scalp DPC. This entry comes from a study of human T cells and chemical hapten exposure. Notes on the study in general: Patch test score was positively correlated with the counts of TCRs that had expanded at PT1.

MiXCR was run by TCRdb on the RACE reads, yielding one entry per CDR3 protein. The sample holds tens of thousands of distinct CDR3 sequences, around 3.2% seen once. The material sequenced was whole blood, taken in connection with sensitization to the hapten diphenylcyclopropenone (DPC). The clonotype was recovered from a man aged 40-49 years with alopecia areata. Some clones in this sample may be carry-over from other donors' samples.

The CDR3 coding sequence is TGTGCCAGCAGTTTGAGGGTAGCGGAAGGGCGGGAGACCCAGTACTTC. Translated, it gives CASSLRVAEGRETQYF. V and J are TRBV12-3 or TRBV12-4 and TRBJ2-5; weak D call: TRBD2 (6 bases). V lost 3 bases and J lost 5, with 19 bases in between. The length of the CDR3 is 16 residues.